This T cell receptor (beta chain) was identified during a study of T cell changes during pregnancy in multiple sclerosis. Clones were sequenced by immunoSEQ multiplex PCR, and TCRdb holds only the in-frame ones, with some missing. This table holds around 60,000 clones, 80% to 90% found once. The clonotype originates from a female donor with multiple sclerosis, enrolled in a pregnancy study. The material sequenced was peripheral blood, taken in the first trimester of pregnancy.

The CDR3 here is CASSGNTPGVGEKLFF. CDR3 bases: TGTGCCAGCAGCGGGAACACCCCAGGGGTCGGTGAAAAACTGTTTTTT. The chain has TRBV9 and TRBJ1-4; D is possibly TRBD1 (6 bases). Germline V lookup: CDR1 SGDLS, CDR2 YYNGEE. The V and J ends lost 3 bases and 7 bases respectively, with 19 bases between them. CDR3 length: 16 residues.